This T cell receptor beta chain was recorded in a study of cytomegalovirus exposure and HLA in healthy donors (dated by TCRdb to about 2017). Notes on the research overall: In an earlier analysis of some 550 of the donors, under 300 Gb of sequence data and some 100 million unique TCR beta sequences from roughly 180 million T cells were reported. An early release covering more than 500 HLA-typed donors comprised approximately 300 gigabases of sequencing data and tens of millions of unique TCR sequences. Of the roughly 400 genotyped donors, approximately 81% were placed in the genetic ancestry cluster associated with self-reported Caucasian donors. The study aimed to test whether signatures of past pathogen exposure could be identified by cataloging public T cell receptors. The study used immunosequencing to profile the T cell repertoires of several hundred subjects and linked those repertoires to cytomegalovirus serostatus. Along with the roughly 710-subject first cohort, a separate validation cohort of around 110 different subjects was used. High-throughput TCR immunosequencing, statistical association of individual TCRs with disease status, and machine learning were combined to predict cytomegalovirus infection status. A later analysis re-analyzed previously published TCR beta repertoires from about 730 donors and added high-resolution HLA genotyping to study TCR occurrence patterns. The later analysis used no new phenotypic data to find candidate immune exposures, relying instead on TCR beta sequences and their occurrence across donors. An earlier analysis of 500 to 650 of the donors applied high-throughput TCR beta sequencing to assess whether each TCR beta V gene segment acted as functional or pseudogenic. Alongside the repertoire data, information on donor age, sex, ethnicity and CMV serostatus was compiled. A later genetic analysis took genome-wide SNP genotypes for about 55% of the 666 donors and used that subset as a discovery cohort. All discovery cohort repertoires had been generated using a single sequencing platform. Both class I and class II loci were covered by HLA typing, at four-digit resolution. Typing coverage varied by locus: 629-630 donors for A, B, C, DRB1 and DQB1; 500 to 550 for DQA1; over 600 for DPA1; about 450 for DPB1. Roughly 5 DR-DQ haplotypes were handled as single units for association and clustering, since linkage in the cohort was strong. Among under 450 genotyped donors of the cohort, an average of roughly 240,000 unique TCR beta nucleotide sequences were sequenced per donor, 15% to 20% of them non-productive.

The library came from the immunoSEQ multiplex PCR assay. The multiplex PCR relied on a mix of 60 forward primers for TCR Vbeta segments and 13 reverse primers for TCR Jbeta segments. The CDR3 region of rearranged TCR beta genes was amplified from genomic DNA by a multiplex PCR assay. On the Illumina HiSeq System, the amplified TCR beta libraries were sequenced as 87-base-pair reads. The published analysis was carried out like this. In a later analysis, tens of millions of unique TCR beta chains were counted across the 500 to 700 repertoires, and roughly 10 million of these chains were shared by at least two donors. Raw reads were error-corrected and collapsed into unique sequences with a nearest-neighbor algorithm that merged closely related sequences to remove PCR and sequencing errors. To assign V, D and J gene segments, CDR3 sequences were aligned to IMGT reference sequences. For a sequence to be retained, a match of at least six nucleotides to both a V gene segment and a J gene segment was required. Rearrangements were classified as productive when the CDR3 lacked stop codons and remained in frame with V and J, and all other rearrangements were classified as non-productive. Following IMGT convention, CDR3 was defined as the stretch from the second conserved V-encoded cysteine up to the conserved J-encoded phenylalanine. The earlier analysis of 500 to 750 of the donors excluded any sequence lacking an unambiguous match to a single V gene segment. In an earlier analysis of approximately 590 of the donors, V segments were called functional above 56.7% productive rearrangements and were called segregating when the between-donor standard deviation exceeded 5%. A statistical classification framework was built for diagnosing cytomegalovirus status from the catalog of TCR beta chain sequences. In a later analysis, V and J genes were assigned by comparing TCR nucleotide sequences against IMGT/GENE-DB human TR gene sequences. A later analysis assigned CDR3 sequences and most-parsimonious VDJ recombination scenarios with the TCRdist pipeline. In a later analysis, each TCR beta chain was defined by its CDR3 amino acid sequence together with its V-gene family, and reads without a unique V-gene family were excluded. To address suspected cross-contamination and a sequencing artifact, a later analysis removed a few hundred highly shared, low-generation-probability nucleotide sequences. In a later analysis, a clonal expansion index was calculated for each public chain from normalized within-repertoire ranks of inferred template counts. A later analysis computed generation probabilities with a VDJ recombination model fitted to out-of-frame rearrangements, and checked the results against IGoR. In a later analysis, hypergeometric tests were used to score TCR-TCR, TCR-HLA and TCR-CMV co-occurrence, with a repertoire-size bias correction applied to TCR pairs. A later analysis estimated false discovery rates by permuting HLA or CMV assignments 20 times. In a later analysis, co-occurring TCRs were grouped with DBSCAN, and TCRdist sequence similarity was added when clustering was performed within HLA-allele-positive subsets. Co-occurrence clustering excluded repertoires with fewer than 30,000 or more than 120,000 public chains, plus five with anomalous nucleotide sharing. Entries here come from immuneACCESS through TCRdb and include only in-frame sequences with V and J called. Some clones fail to appear in such tables; in the studies checked, an unresolved V gene covers under half of the shortfall, and the cause of the remainder is unknown. V and J calls and clone size follow that table, whereas D and trimming were derived from the DNA. In all, the sample holds 150,000 to 200,000 clones, and over 65% of those were seen once. The leading ten clones occupy under 5.5% of the sample.

CDR1 and CDR2, looked up from the germline V gene (reference sequence), are SEHNR and FQNEAQ. V loses 6 bases, J loses 0 bases, and the germline ends lie 17 bases apart. The cysteine opens and the phenylalanine closes a CDR3 of 17 amino acids. Here the CDR3 DNA is all that survives: 51 bases in frame from base 1. Study-wide conclusions, independent of this receptor: A later analysis associated 15,000 to 20,000 TCR beta sequences with specific HLA alleles at a false discovery rate of 0.05. In an earlier analysis of around 600 of the donors, most TCR beta V segments were observed in productive rearrangements about 87% or about 30% of the time, broadly matching IMGT annotations. A later genetic analysis associated a missense DCLRE1C variant with V-gene and J-gene trimming of TCR beta chains, and an independent cohort replicated the association. Most CMV-associated TCR beta chains appeared to be HLA-restricted in a later analysis, and the HLA associations seemed to be driven largely by CMV exposure. While some public TCRs were present in many individuals, most TCR sequences turned up only very rarely across donors. In a later genetic analysis, fewer N-insertions in productive TCRs were reported among donors in an Asian-associated ancestry cluster than the roughly 700-donor mean. A later analysis found that TCR association rates varied across HLA loci, with DRB1 alleles showing the most associated TCRs and HLA-C alleles the fewest. The authors suggested that the approach could potentially be generalized to other disease states and immunological phenotypes. A group of highly shared sequence variants was considered likely to be a technical artifact of the sequencing pipeline. Because HLA typing was unavailable for some donors at each locus, only the typed subset was used in association tests. The earlier analysis of about 600 of the donors excluded 15 to 20 rarely observed V segments, including chromosome 9 orphons, because counts were too low. The only immune exposure information available for the cohort was CMV serostatus. Presence/absence analyses assumed roughly uniform sequencing depth across donors, an assumption that may not hold. According to a later analysis, parvovirus B19, influenza, CMV and Epstein-Barr virus appeared linked to several top co-occurrence clusters. The study listed 164 TCR beta chains as associated with cytomegalovirus. A few of the identified cytomegalovirus-associated TCR beta chains were confirmed in vitro to be specific for cytomegalovirus antigens. Some IMGT-functional V segments, including TRBV6-2 and TRBV6-3, could not be told apart with the 87-base-pair reads, so those segments were excluded. Correlated functional status among segregating V segments might reflect linkage disequilibrium, but an unknown experimental factor could not be ruled out. Assigning TCR associations to individual alleles was difficult when HLA alleles, especially DR and DQ, strongly co-occurred. A further reported finding was that TCR beta sequences accurately predicted the HLA-A and HLA-B alleles for most subjects in the first cohort. The classifier was reported to diagnose cytomegalovirus status with high specificity and sensitivity in both the original cohort and the validation cohort. The cohort was sequenced for TCR beta chains only, and without alpha or paired-chain data the features that could be detected were limited. Compared with equally common non-associated chains, HLA-associated TCR beta chains in a later analysis were more clonally expanded and had lower generation probabilities.

The cohort consisted of 670 or so healthy bone marrow donors. At the time of sampling, all cohort members were nominally healthy, though unrecorded immune exposures were likely present. The donor tested CMV seropositive and was one of the 289 seropositive cohort members. A peripheral blood sample was collected from each donor, and TCR beta sequencing was performed on peripheral blood mononuclear cells. The Qiagen DNeasy Blood Extraction Kit was used to extract genomic DNA from the blood cell samples. This clone was counted only a few times. Its cognate antigen has yet to be identified. The sample holds no much larger clone one base away, and base qualities are not on file.

Sequencing was done on a sample of PBMCs. This TCR derives from a man aged 18 to 30 in good health and CMV-seropositive. The chain couples TRBV7-9 to TRBJ2-2, with no D gene named confidently. The DNA is as follows: TGTGCCAGCAGTCCCCTCGGAGTTTTTGCGAACACCGGGGAGCTGTTTTTT. It is translated as CASSPLGVFANTGELFF.